This TCR beta chain was profiled in a study of blood T cell repertoires in COVID-19. Overall study: COVID-19 samples, acute and convalescent, were from the United States, Italy and Spain. T cells, B-cell-depleted T cells, or PBMCs provided the cDNA or gDNA that served as material.

In the original workflow: Estimation of nucleated cell counts was performed using reference gene primer amplification. TCRdb keeps only in-frame clones here, not all; method: immunoSEQ multiplex PCR. V and J calls and clone size are those listed in that table; D and trimming were worked out from the DNA. The table shows a few hundred thousand clones, with around 82% occurring only once. Trimming pared 6 bases from V and 9 bases from J, leaving 9 bases between. Germline loops: CDR1 MNHEY, CDR2 SVGAGI. The CDR3 is 12 amino acids. The TCR sequence derives from a woman in her fifties or sixties with acute or convalescent COVID-19. Sequencing was carried out using peripheral blood. The V call is TRBV6-5, the J call TRBJ1-6; the D is unclear. CDR3 loop: CASSLEISPLHF. The CDR3 region has the DNA TGTGCCAGCAGCCTGGAGATTTCACCCCTCCACTTT.